This T cell receptor beta chain is from a study of blood T cell repertoires in COVID-19. Original processing notes: Estimated nucleated cell counts came from reference gene primer amplification. The protocol was immunoSEQ multiplex PCR, while the TCRdb copy is restricted to in-frame clones and leaves out a portion. The V and J calls and clone size are taken from that table; D and trimming were inferred from the DNA. The sample has a few hundred thousand clones, about 91% seen once; the top ten hold under 2.5%. This study enrolled people aged about 18 to 90 from under 25 US geographic areas. Participants' reported clinical history set cohort assignment. Germline CDR1 and CDR2: SGDLS and YYNGEE. This CDR3 contains 16 residues. Between the trimmed V and J ends, which lost 0 bases and 8 bases, there was a span of 17 bases.

The clonotype originates from a middle-aged woman with acute COVID-19. The rearrangement links TRBV9 to TRBJ1-4; a weak D match, TRBD1 (5 bases). Sequenced material: PBMCs or T cells enriched from blood (not recorded which). CDR3 protein: CASSVGSRVSGEKLFF. The CDR3 DNA reads TGTGCCAGCAGCGTAGGGTCCAGGGTATCAGGGGAAAAACTGTTTTTT.